These T cell receptor beta chains were read from a single sample in a study of blood T cell repertoires in COVID-19. Here immunoSEQ multiplex PCR was the method, and the copy in TCRdb shows in-frame clones only, minus some. Of a few hundred thousand clones detected, about nine tenths appear once; the ten largest clones hold approximately 4.3%. Sequencing used peripheral blood. These receptors were taken from a man aged 60 to 69 who had recovered from COVID-19. CDR3s include the opening cysteine and the closing phenylalanine or tryptophan. The order of the fields is CDR3 length, J gene, V gene, D gene, CDR3 DNA, CDR3 protein. The D gene is left open where the match is weak.

length: 13
J: TRBJ1-2
V: TRBV9
D: -
DNA: TGTGCCAGCAGCGCACCCAGGGTAAGGGGCTACACCTTC
CDR3: CASSAPRVRGYTF

length: 13
J: TRBJ1-4
V: TRBV2
D: -
DNA: TGTGCCAGCATCCAGGGTTCTAATGAAAAACTGTTTTTT
CDR3: CASIQGSNEKLFF

length: 14
J: TRBJ1-4
V: TRBV5-1
D: TRBD1
DNA: TGCGCCAGCAGCAACCGGGACAGGGGTGAAAAACTGTTTTTT
CDR3: CASSNRDRGEKLFF

length: 14
J: TRBJ1-1
V: TRBV18
D: -
DNA: TGTGCCAGCTCACCAATTCGGGGTTACACTGAAGCTTTCTTT
CDR3: CASSPIRGYTEAFF

length: 15
J: TRBJ2-7
V: TRBV7-9
D: -
DNA: TGTGCCAGCAGCTTAGTATCCACAGTAGCGGACGAGCAGTACTTC
CDR3: CASSLVSTVADEQYF

length: 12
J: TRBJ1-1
V: TRBV6-1
D: TRBD1
DNA: TGTGCCAGCAGTGAGGGGGACAGGGAAACTTTCTTT
CDR3: CASSEGDRETFF

length: 17
J: TRBJ1-6
V: TRBV5-6
D: -
DNA: TGTGCCAGCAGCTTGAGGGGCCTGGAGGGTAAAAATTCACCCCTCCACTTT
CDR3: CASSLRGLEGKNSPLHF

length: 14
J: TRBJ1-2
V: TRBV5-6
D: -
DNA: TGTGCCAGCAGCTTGGGAGGTAGGAACTATGGCTACACCTTC
CDR3: CASSLGGRNYGYTF

length: 14
J: TRBJ1-1
V: TRBV10-1
D: -
DNA: TGCGCCAGCAGTGAGTCACGAGTGAACACTGAAGCTTTCTTT
CDR3: CASSESRVNTEAFF

length: 13
J: TRBJ2-7
V: TRBV5-1
D: -
DNA: TGCGCCAGCAGCTTGTTGGGGCGGAACGAGCAGTACTTC
CDR3: CASSLLGRNEQYF

length: 14
J: TRBJ1-3
V: TRBV5-1
D: -
DNA: TGCGCCAGCAGCCCGGAGGGGTCTGGAAACACCATATATTTT
CDR3: CASSPEGSGNTIYF